This TCR beta chain was identified in a study of T cell responses to AZD1222 COVID-19 vaccine. Clones were sequenced by immunoSEQ multiplex PCR, and TCRdb holds only the in-frame ones, with some missing. This table has approximately 190,000 clones, 85% to 95% appearing once. On this clone: Its target is unknown.

Germline V gives CDR1 SEHNR, CDR2 FQNEAQ (reference sequence). The CDR3 loop spans 15 amino acids. The V and J ends lost 1 base and 7 bases, in that order; junction bases with no gene match: 7. Findings and caveats of the study: Females outnumbered males among donors, who were mostly white British; clonal diversity was possibly underestimated. No day 14 peak samples; only post-peak repertoires were characterized.

The chain carries TRBV7-9 and TRBJ2-1, with 7 bases matching TRBD1. This receptor was obtained from an adult in good health. The sequences come from peripheral blood, collected on day 0 of AZD1222 vaccination. CDR3 DNA sequence: TGTGCCAGCAGCTTAGGGCAGGGGGATGCGAATGAGCAGTTCTTC. Protein product: CASSLGQGDANEQFF.